These T cell receptor beta chains were read from a single sample in a study of blood T cell repertoires in COVID-19. Assay: immunoSEQ multiplex PCR; the TCRdb copy retains only in-frame clones and omits some. The sample has over 120,000 clones, around 78% seen once; the top ten hold 1.9%. Sequenced material: peripheral blood. These receptor sequences come from a woman aged 55-69 years with acute or convalescent COVID-19. Each CDR3 is given with its conserved first and last residue. The order of the fields is D gene, J gene, V gene, clone size, CDR3 protein, CDR3 DNA. The D gene is left open where the match is weak. Rows give clone size only sometimes, using once, few, many, or a class for an expanded clone.

D gene: NA; J gene: TRBJ2-5; V gene: TRBV27; clone size: NA; CDR3 protein: CASSFGGQETQYF; CDR3 DNA: TGTGCCAGCAGTTTCGGGGGCCAAGAGACCCAGTACTTC
D gene: TRBD2; J gene: TRBJ2-1; V gene: TRBV6-5; clone size: NA; CDR3 protein: CATELAEDYNEQFF; CDR3 DNA: TGTGCCACCGAACTAGCGGAGGACTACAATGAGCAGTTCTTC
D gene: NA; J gene: TRBJ1-1; V gene: TRBV25-1; clone size: NA; CDR3 protein: CASRDQASAFF; CDR3 DNA: TGTGCCAGCAGGGATCAGGCCTCAGCTTTCTTT
D gene: TRBD1; J gene: TRBJ2-5; V gene: TRBV6-5; clone size: NA; CDR3 protein: CAVQGATQYF; CDR3 DNA: TGTGCCGTCCAGGGGGCCACCCAGTACTTC
D gene: NA; J gene: TRBJ2-2; V gene: TRBV3-1/TRBV3-2; clone size: NA; CDR3 protein: CASSQFGSGNTGELFF; CDR3 DNA: TGTGCCAGCAGCCAATTTGGGTCAGGGAACACCGGGGAGCTGTTTTTT
D gene: TRBD1; J gene: TRBJ2-7; V gene: TRBV7-8; clone size: NA; CDR3 protein: CASSLKGITAGGEQYF; CDR3 DNA: TGTGCCAGCAGCTTAAAGGGGATTACGGCAGGGGGCGAGCAGTACTTC
D gene: TRBD1; J gene: TRBJ2-1; V gene: TRBV18; clone size: NA; CDR3 protein: CASRGQGAPGNEQFF; CDR3 DNA: TGTGCCAGCCGCGGACAGGGGGCGCCTGGCAATGAGCAGTTCTTC
D gene: TRBD2; J gene: TRBJ2-3; V gene: TRBV5-1; clone size: NA; CDR3 protein: CASTPPGGLTDTQYF; CDR3 DNA: TGCGCCAGCACCCCCCCGGGGGGACTCACAGATACGCAGTATTTT
D gene: NA; J gene: TRBJ2-7; V gene: TRBV10-2; clone size: NA; CDR3 protein: CASSVRSSRGSSYEQYF; CDR3 DNA: TGCGCCAGCAGTGTCCGTTCTAGTAGGGGTTCCTCCTACGAGCAGTACTTC
D gene: NA; J gene: TRBJ1-6; V gene: TRBV6-5; clone size: NA; CDR3 protein: CASSYSWGDSNSPLHF; CDR3 DNA: TGTGCCAGCAGTTACTCGTGGGGAGACTCTAATTCACCCCTCCACTTT
D gene: TRBD1; J gene: TRBJ1-5; V gene: TRBV24-1; clone size: NA; CDR3 protein: CATSDGDRAPQPQHF; CDR3 DNA: TGTGCCACCAGTGATGGGGACAGGGCTCCTCAGCCCCAGCATTTT
D gene: TRBD2; J gene: TRBJ2-3; V gene: TRBV3-1/TRBV3-2; clone size: once; CDR3 protein: CASSSRLAGQYTQYF; CDR3 DNA: TGTGCCAGCAGCTCACGACTAGCGGGGCAATATACGCAGTATTTT
D gene: NA; J gene: TRBJ2-7; V gene: TRBV4-1; clone size: once; CDR3 protein: CASSQAGDYEQYF; CDR3 DNA: TGCGCCAGCAGCCAAGCCGGAGACTACGAGCAGTACTTC